One T cell receptor (beta chain) is described in this entry. In germline, CDR1 is SGHRS, CDR2 YFSETQ. The trim removed 3 bases at V and 4 bases at J, leaving 7 bases unmatched. This CDR3 comprises 16 residues. The data were taken from a study of T cells in tuberculosis. Clones were read by immunoSEQ multiplex PCR, and TCRdb kept only the in-frame ones, dropping some. This sample has 85,000 to 90,000 clones, with more than 75% found just once. Cells were sorted from thawed PBMC rested overnight and stained with GMM-loaded CD1B tetramer, viability dye and anti-CD3. The CD1B tetramers carried C32 glucose monomycolate purified from Rhodococcus equi.

Sequences were obtained from CD1b-GMM tetramer-negative cells sorted from PBMCs. The chain couples TRBV5-1 to TRBJ1-4, with 9 bases that match TRBD1. The source of this sequence is an adult woman with latent tuberculosis. CDR3 loop: CASSSGTGINNEKLFF. The CDR3 DNA is TGCGCCAGCAGCTCGGGGACAGGGATAAATAATGAAAAACTGTTTTTT.